The entry that follows covers one TCR beta chain sequence. The target antigen is unknown. This specimen comes from a study of PD-1 blockade in classical Hodgkin lymphoma. Study-level information: Patients had nivolumab dosed at 3 mg/kg, delivered intravenously every 2 weeks.

Described time point: cycle 4 day 1 (C4D1), after 5 to 7 weeks of nivolumab. In every patient, relapse followed autologous stem cell transplantation, while exposure to brentuximab vedotin differed. The protocol was immunoSEQ multiplex PCR, while the TCRdb copy is restricted to in-frame clones and leaves out a portion. Among tens of thousands of clones listed, 70% to 80% were seen once. Whole-study results and caveats: Patients starting nivolumab less than 1 year after ASCT had lower diversity and were excluded from later analyses. TCR diversity at baseline was reported to be reduced in newly diagnosed patients relative to healthy donors. With respect to the repertoire differences, their causes, possibly disease activity or prior therapy, remain undefined.

Deletions cut 3 bases from V and 6 bases from J, with 9 bases between. This CDR3 comprises 13 residues. The germline V gene has CDR1 SNHLY and CDR2 FYNNEI. This rearrangement joins TRBV2 to TRBJ2-4; D is perhaps TRBD2 (6 bases). The receptor was isolated from a human donor with classical Hodgkin lymphoma. This specimen was peripheral blood mononuclear cells (PBMCs), taken before the fourth cycle of nivolumab. The CDR3 here is CASSEGGVNIQYF. The CDR3 DNA reads as TGTGCCAGCAGTGAGGGGGGAGTAAACATTCAGTACTTC.